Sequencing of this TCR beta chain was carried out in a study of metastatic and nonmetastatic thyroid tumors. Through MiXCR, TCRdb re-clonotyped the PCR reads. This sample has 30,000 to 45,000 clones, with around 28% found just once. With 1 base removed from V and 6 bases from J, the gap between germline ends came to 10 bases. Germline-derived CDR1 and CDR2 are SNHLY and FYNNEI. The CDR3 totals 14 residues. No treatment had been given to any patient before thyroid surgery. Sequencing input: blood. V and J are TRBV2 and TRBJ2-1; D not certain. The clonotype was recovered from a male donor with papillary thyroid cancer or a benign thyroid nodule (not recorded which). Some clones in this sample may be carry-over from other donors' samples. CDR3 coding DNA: TGTGCCAGCAGTGAAGAAGGTGTAGGCAATGAGCAGTTCTTC. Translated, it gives CASSEEGVGNEQFF.